What follows is one TCR beta chain and its context. Its antigen is undetermined. This sample was included in a study of cytomegalovirus exposure and HLA in healthy donors. PCR primers comprised 60 Vbeta and 13 Jbeta primers. The table came from immunoSEQ multiplex PCR; TCRdb's copy has only in-frame clones and leaves some out. The sample records around 130,000 clones, approximately 85% being singletons. Whole-study results and caveats: CMV antigen specificity was confirmed in vitro for three CMV-associated chains. CMV serostatus was the sole immune exposure data available.

The CDR3 spans 15 residues. The V gene's germline CDR1 is SGHDT and CDR2 YYEEEE. Trimming removed 6 bases at V and 0 bases at J, with 13 bases between. The sequenced sample was PBMCs. V is TRBV5-6 and J is TRBJ1-3; D call uncertain. The TCR originated in a woman aged 30 to 39 in good health and CMV-seropositive. CDR3 bases: TGTGCCAGCAACACCCCCCACAACTCTGGAAACACCATATATTTT. Encoded protein: CASNTPHNSGNTIYF. The full variable domain, in which reference TRBV5-6 and TRBJ1-3 provide the parts outside the CDR3, is DAGVTQSPTHLIKTRGQQVTLRCSPKSGHDTVSWYQQALGQGPQFIFQYYEEEERQRGNFPDRFSGHQFPNYSSELNVNALLLGDSALYLCASNTPHNSGNTIYFGEGSWLTVV.